This T cell receptor beta chain was obtained from a study of tumor-infiltrating lymphocytes in primary liver carcinoma. Comments on this clonotype: One end of the junction is discordant with germline, which a read error may explain.

Total RNA and DNA came together from 20-30 mg of bulk tissue without cell sorting. Every patient in the cohort had a primary liver carcinoma. That carcinoma was treated by surgical resection. Five distinct regions per tumor were sampled. This CDR3 spans 13 amino acids. CDR1 SGHAT and CDR2 FQNNGV come from the germline V gene. Using a constant-region primer together with ProtoScript II reverse transcriptase, TCR beta cDNA was made from roughly 520 ng of total RNA. Sequencing libraries for TCR beta derived from three nested multiplex PCR rounds that used slightly modified ARM-PCR. For around 10 cycles apiece, the opening two PCR rounds ran with TRBV1-TRBV30 forward primers and a C-beta reverse primer. In TCRdb, the multiplex PCR reads were re-called with MiXCR into one record per CDR3 protein. In the table there are 40,000 to 55,000 distinct CDR3 sequences, 65% to 85% of which are singletons.

V gene TRBV11-2 combines with J gene TRBJ1-6; D is ambiguous. Sequenced sample: liver tumor tissue from sampling region 5. Noted subset: tumor region T5, tumor centre. This TCR came from a man between 40 and 49 years old with primary liver carcinoma and hepatitis B virus infection. CDR3 coding DNA: TGTGCAAGCGCGGGCAGAAATAATTCACTCCTCCACTTT. Protein sequence: CASAGRNNSLLHF.